The 7 T cell receptor beta chains given below trace back to one sample, sequenced in a study of shared clonotypes between healthy human individuals. TCRdb keeps only in-frame clones here, not all; method: immunoSEQ multiplex PCR. The profile shows some 2,100,000 clones, more than 90% of them singletons. Source material: naive CD4+ T cells sorted from blood. Subset noted: CD45RA+ positively selected. Source of these receptors: a young man in good health.

The chain is built from TRBV28 and TRBJ1-4, with D hard to call. Germline CDR1 is MDHEN and CDR2 is SYDVKM. The CDR3 runs to 16 residues. Deletions cut 2 bases from V and 0 bases from J, with 10 bases between. The CDR3 bases are TGTGCCAGCAGTTTAATTCGTGGTGCAACTAATGAAAAACTGTTTTTT. Encoded protein: CASSLIRGATNEKLFF.

The chain employs TRBV5-1 and TRBJ2-7; D is unresolved. The CDR3 is made up of 13 amino acids. From germline, CDR1 is SGHRS and CDR2 YFSETQ. Between the trimmed V and J ends, which lost 2 bases and 1 base, there was a span of 7 bases. The CDR3 DNA reads TGCGCCAGCAGCTTTTACAGTTCCTACGAGCAGTACTTC. Translated: CASSFYSSYEQYF.

The chain has TRBV6-5 and TRBJ1-1, with D unclear. Between the trimmed V and J ends, which lost 11 bases and 1 base, there was a span of 8 bases. The CDR3 sequence is 11 residues long. Germline V gene sequence: CDR1 MNHEY, CDR2 SVGAGI. The DNA of the CDR3 is TGTGCCGTGGCAAGGAACACTGAAGCTTTCTTT. It is translated as CAVARNTEAFF.

CDR3 coding DNA: TGTGCCAGCAGTTTTAATGGGGGGCTACAGCCCCAGCATTTT. Its translation: CASSFNGGLQPQHF. The chain recombines TRBV28 with TRBJ1-5, with D maybe TRBD1 (6 bases). Germline values: CDR1 MDHEN, CDR2 SYDVKM. This CDR3 spans 14 amino acids. V was pared by 3 bases and J by 7 bases, with 13 bases between.

The rearrangement uses TRBV5-6 and TRBJ2-3; tentatively, D is TRBD2 (6 bases). Looked up from germline, CDR1 is SGHDT and CDR2 is YYEEEE. V gave up 1 base and J gave up 8 bases, with 23 bases separating them. The CDR3 totals 17 residues. This chain's CDR3 is CASSLRATSPSLATQYF. DNA of the CDR3: TGTGCCAGCAGCTTGAGAGCAACTAGCCCTAGCCTCGCTACGCAGTATTTT.

The genes are TRBV7-2 and TRBJ2-5, with 13 bases that match TRBD2. Germline V gene lookup returns CDR1 SGHTA and CDR2 FQGNSA. V dropped 0 bases and J dropped 5; count of bases not matched to a gene: 6. The CDR3 covers 17 residues. CDR3 bases: TGTGCCAGCAGCTTAGCCGGGACTAGCGGGACGAAGGAGACCCAGTACTTC. It yields the protein CASSLAGTSGTKETQYF.

This chain connects TRBV10-1 to TRBJ2-3; possible D gene TRBD1, 5 bases. The CDR3 has 13 amino acids. Germline values: CDR1 WNHNN, CDR2 SYGVQD (reference sequence). Trimming took 3 bases from V and 4 from J, leaving 8 bases between them. CDR3 protein: CASSEQVPDTQYF. DNA for the CDR3: TGCGCCAGCAGTGAACAGGTTCCAGATACGCAGTATTTT.